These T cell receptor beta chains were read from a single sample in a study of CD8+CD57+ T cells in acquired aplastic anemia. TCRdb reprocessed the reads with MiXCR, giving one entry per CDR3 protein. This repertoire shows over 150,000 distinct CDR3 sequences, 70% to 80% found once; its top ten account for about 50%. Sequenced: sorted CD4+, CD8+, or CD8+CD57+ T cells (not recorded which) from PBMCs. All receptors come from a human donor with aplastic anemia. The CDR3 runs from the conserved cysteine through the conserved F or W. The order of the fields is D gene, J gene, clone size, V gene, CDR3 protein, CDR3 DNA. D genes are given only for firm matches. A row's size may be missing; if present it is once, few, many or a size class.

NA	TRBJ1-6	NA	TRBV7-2	CASTHKGGEALHF	TGTGCCAGCACCCACAAGGGGGGAGAGGCCCTCCACTTT
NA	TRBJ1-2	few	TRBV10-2	CASSEIARDVVGYTF	TGCGCCAGCAGTGAGATCGCCAGGGACGTGGTTGGCTACACCTTC
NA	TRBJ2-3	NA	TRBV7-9	CASSFDPRDTQYF	TGTGCCAGCAGCTTCGATCCGAGAGATACGCAGTATTTT
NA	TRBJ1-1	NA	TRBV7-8	CASSAFAGNTEAFF	TGTGCCAGCAGCGCCTTTGCGGGGAACACTGAAGCTTTCTTT
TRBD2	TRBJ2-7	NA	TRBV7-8	CASSLAAGAPYEQYF	TGTGCCAGCAGCTTAGCTGCGGGAGCACCATACGAGCAGTACTTC
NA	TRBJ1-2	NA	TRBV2	CASSSEEGVGYTF	TGTGCCAGCAGTTCTGAGGAGGGGGTAGGCTACACCTTC
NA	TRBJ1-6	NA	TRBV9	CASSVAEYNSPLHF	TGTGCCAGCAGCGTAGCCGAATATAATTCACCCCTCCACTTT
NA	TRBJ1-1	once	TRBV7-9	CASNPVNTEAFF	TGTGCCAGCAACCCAGTGAACACTGAAGCTTTCTTT
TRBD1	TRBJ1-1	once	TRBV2	CASRYGQGRNTEAFF	TGTGCCAGCAGATACGGACAGGGCCGGAACACTGAAGCTTTCTTT
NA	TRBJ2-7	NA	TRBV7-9	CASSAPGQAYEQYF	TGTGCCAGCAGCGCCCCGGGACAAGCCTACGAGCAGTACTTC
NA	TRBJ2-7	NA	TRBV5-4	CASSPVQGRTYEQYF	TGTGCCAGCAGCCCCGTCCAGGGACGAACATACGAGCAGTACTTC
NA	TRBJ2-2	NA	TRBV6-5	CASAESGAGEAGELFF	TGTGCCAGCGCCGAAAGTGGGGCAGGGGAAGCCGGGGAGCTGTTTTTT
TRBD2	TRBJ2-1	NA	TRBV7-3	CASSLSGGAGLDEQFF	TGTGCCAGCAGCTTAAGTGGCGGAGCGGGGTTAGATGAGCAGTTCTTC
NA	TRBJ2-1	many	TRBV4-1	CASSQGAGGGNEQFF	TGCGCCAGCAGCCAAGGGGCAGGCGGCGGCAATGAGCAGTTCTTC
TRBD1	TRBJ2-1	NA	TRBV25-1	CASSEGQSSYNEQFF	TGTGCCAGCAGTGAGGGACAGAGCTCCTACAATGAGCAGTTCTTC
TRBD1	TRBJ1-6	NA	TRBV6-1	CASSGGQEIQPLHF	TGTGCCAGCAGTGGGGGACAGGAGATTCAACCCCTCCACTTT
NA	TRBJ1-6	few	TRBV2	CASSEWRGSPLHF	TGTGCCAGCAGTGAGTGGAGAGGATCACCCCTCCACTTT